This T cell receptor (beta chain) was retrieved from a study of beta chain features in type 1 diabetes. Study results and caveats: Type 1 diabetes patients showed fewer insertions and more deletions at VDJ junctions.

Trimming stripped 4 bases from V and 6 bases from J, with 19 bases between. Germline lookup yields CDR1 SGHRS and CDR2 YFSETQ. CDR3 length: 16 residues. Averaging roughly 110 mL, one heparinised blood draw was given by each donor. The entirety of the isolated RNA underwent reverse transcription, so expressed TCRB transcripts were sequenced. The method was immunoSEQ multiplex PCR; TCRdb's version includes in-frame clones alone and lacks a portion of them. The sample gives 900,000 or so clones, about a sixth of which show up once; 0.02% to 0.025% is in the top ten. This clone was seen only a few times. Its specificity is not known.

The TCR was taken from a woman aged 18-29 years in good health. The source material was naive CD4+ T cells from blood. This sequence joins TRBV5-1 and TRBJ2-2; D is unclear. The CDR3 reads CASSLSRAMAAGELFF. CDR3 DNA sequence: TGCGCCAGCAGCCTCTCCAGAGCAATGGCGGCCGGGGAGCTGTTTTTT.